The T cell receptor beta chain under discussion was sequenced for a study of blood T cells in healthy people across ages. Together with a sample-barcoded 5' primer, a J-beta primer mix was included in a second PCR lasting 7 to 11 cycles. TCRdb re-derived calls from the 5' RACE reads in MiXCR, one entry per CDR3 protein. The sample yields fewer than 800,000 distinct CDR3 sequences, about 30% seen once. Trimming at V came to 9 bases and at J to 2 bases, leaving 11 bases not matched to a gene. The CDR3 consists of 16 residues. The germline V gene encodes CDR1 MNHEY and CDR2 SVGEGT. The table lists this clonotype with many counts.

J is TRBJ2-1 and V is TRBV6-2 or TRBV6-3; TRBD1 aligns across 9 bases. The sequence was obtained from a woman older than 75 in good health. The sequenced sample was blood. As DNA, the CDR3 is TGTGCCAGTTATTCCGGGACAGGGAGCGCCTACAATGAGCAGTTCTTC. Its translation is CASYSGTGSAYNEQFF.